The 19 T cell receptor beta chains presented below share a single source sample, sequenced in a study of cytomegalovirus exposure and HLA in healthy donors (TCRdb year 2017). The library came from the immunoSEQ multiplex PCR assay. A mixture of 60 forward primers for TCR Vbeta segments and 13 reverse primers for TCR Jbeta segments was used in the multiplex PCR. Here the immuneACCESS table is served through TCRdb, limited to in-frame sequences with V and J called. Missing clones are a known gap in these copies; in checked studies unresolved V genes cover under half, and the rest lacks a known reason. This sample is represented by under 150,000 clones; nearly 85% of them were singletons. Together, the top ten hold 3% to 4% of the sample. The source material was PBMCs. The receptors stem from a male donor in good health and CMV-seronegative.

The rearrangement joins TRBV7-2 to TRBJ2-1; 7 bases map to TRBD1. Trimming at V came to 3 bases and at J to 1 base, leaving 3 bases not matched to a gene. CDR3 length: 15 residues. CDR1 and CDR2 from the germline V gene are SGHTA and FQGNSA. CDR3 sequence reads: CASSFSGGSYNEQFF. The CDR3 coding sequence is TGTGCCAGCAGCTTTTCAGGGGGTTCCTACAATGAGCAGTTCTTC.

This clone was recorded once. The chain carries TRBV25-1 and TRBJ2-7; TRBD2 aligns across 7 bases. This CDR3 has 16 amino acids. V lost 2 bases to trimming and J lost 4 bases; unmatched junction nucleotides: 11. The germline V gene encodes CDR1 MGHDK and CDR2 SYGVNS. The CDR3 loop reads CASSEGLGTNPYEQYF. The DNA of the CDR3 is TGTGCCAGCAGTGAAGGACTCGGGACTAATCCTTACGAGCAGTACTTC.

This rearrangement joins TRBV7-7 to TRBJ2-2; 8 bases map to TRBD2. CDR1 and CDR2 from the germline V gene are SSHAT and FNYEAQ (reference sequence). The CDR3 consists of 17 residues. V trimming: 5 bases; J trimming: 1 base; junction bases outside the gene matches: 9. CDR3 region: CASSPYPGLGNTGELFF. The DNA for the CDR3 is TGTGCCAGCAGCCCTTATCCGGGACTAGGGAACACCGGGGAGCTGTTTTTT.

This chain connects TRBV7-2 to TRBJ2-5, with 12 bases fitting TRBD2. Unmatched junction bases numbered 5, after V lost 4 bases and J lost 2 bases. This CDR3 has 16 residues. Looked up from germline, CDR1 is SGHTA and CDR2 is FQGNSA. The CDR3 DNA follows: TGTGCCAGCAGCTGGTCTAGCGGGAGGGGACAAGAGACCCAGTACTTC. Protein sequence: CASSWSSGRGQETQYF.

This chain uses TRBV7-8 with TRBJ1-2, with TRBD1 matching over 8 bases. V lost 1 base, J lost 6 bases, and 13 bases stayed unmatched. Per the germline V gene, CDR1 is SGHVS and CDR2 is FQNEAQ. The CDR3 is 17 residues long. The CDR3 protein is CASSLVPGTGLSDGYTF. CDR3 nucleotide sequence: TGTGCCAGCAGCTTAGTCCCCGGGACAGGCCTCAGCGATGGCTACACCTTC. Drawing the rest from reference TRBV7-8 and TRBJ1-2, the complete variable domain is GAGVSQSPRYKVAKRGQDVALRCDPISGHVSLFWYQQALGQGPEFLTYFQNEAQLDKSGLPSDRFFAERPEGSVSTLKIQRTQQEDSAVYLCASSLVPGTGLSDGYTFGSGTRLTVV.

The chain joins TRBV27 to TRBJ2-7; 10 nucleotides agree with TRBD1. Trimming at V came to 6 bases and at J to 3 bases, leaving 5 bases not matched to a gene. The CDR3 sequence is 14 residues long. Germline values: CDR1 MNHEY, CDR2 SMNVEV (reference sequence). For the CDR3, the DNA is TGTGCCAGCAGGAAGTGGGACAGGGGCTACGAGCAGTACTTC. It specifies CASRKWDRGYEQYF.

The chain couples TRBV4-1 to TRBJ1-5, with D perhaps TRBD1 (5 bases). The CDR3 is 16 amino acids. From germline, CDR1 is MGHRA and CDR2 YSYEKL. V lost 1 base, J lost 6 bases, and 16 bases lay in between. CDR3 DNA sequence: TGCGCCAGCAGCCAAGTATCGTCGCCGGGGGGTCAGCCCCAGCATTTT. Its protein product is CASSQVSSPGGQPQHF.

This chain joins TRBV14 and TRBJ1-1, with 9 bases fitting TRBD1. Germline V gene data show CDR1 as SGHDN and CDR2 as FVKESK. Trimming cost V 4 bases and J 4 bases; bases outside gene matches: 7. This CDR3 is 15 amino acids long. Here the CDR3 reads CASSPWGQGVTEAFF. CDR3 sequence (DNA): TGTGCCAGCAGCCCCTGGGGACAGGGAGTCACTGAAGCTTTCTTT. Variable domain in full (rest from reference TRBV14 and TRBJ1-1): EAGVTQFPSHSVIEKGQTVTLRCDPISGHDNLYWYRRVMGKEIKFLLHFVKESKQDESGMPNNRFLAERTGGTYSTLKVQPAELEDSGVYFCASSPWGQGVTEAFFGQGTRLTVV.

V gene TRBV6-5 combines with J gene TRBJ2-3, with 8 bases that match TRBD2. This CDR3 is built from 16 residues. CDR1 and CDR2 (germline): MNHEY, SVGAGI. V lost 4 bases, J lost 3 bases, and 9 bases stayed unmatched. The CDR3 DNA follows: TGTGCCAGCAGTTCCCCAGGATCTAGCGGGACAGATACGCAGTATTTT. The encoded protein is CASSSPGSSGTDTQYF.

The J gene is TRBJ2-2, the V gene TRBV18; D gene ambiguous. Trimming took off 0 bases at V and 8 bases at J, with 4 bases between the two ends. The CDR3 totals 12 residues. Germline CDR1 reads KGHSH; CDR2 reads LQKENI. The CDR3 bases are TGTGCCAGCTCACCACCGGCTGGGGAGCTGTTTTTT. Protein product: CASSPPAGELFF.

The chain links TRBV6-1 to TRBJ2-3; D gene ambiguous. CDR1 and CDR2 from the germline V gene are MNHNS and SASEGT. The V end was cut by 0 bases, the J end by 2 bases, with 12 bases between. CDR3 length equals 16 residues. As DNA, the CDR3 is TGTGCCAGCAGTGAAGCGGCCTCGCGGATCACAGATACGCAGTATTTT. This translates into CASSEAASRITDTQYF.

The J gene is TRBJ2-1, the V gene TRBV29-1; TRBD2 aligns across 7 bases. The CDR3 contains 17 residues. V was clipped by 1 base and J by 4 bases; unmatched bases: 13. Germline V gene sequence: CDR1 SQVTM, CDR2 ANQGSEA. CDR3 bases: TGCAGCGTTGAAGGGTTTCTGGCTAGCGGCCAGTACAATGAGCAGTTCTTC. Translated, it gives CSVEGFLASGQYNEQFF.

The chain joins TRBV2 to TRBJ1-1; TRBD1 agrees at 12 bases. With V trimmed by 8 bases and J by 5 bases, 18 bases remained unmatched. The V gene's germline CDR1 is SNHLY and CDR2 FYNNEI. CDR3 length: 18 residues. This chain's CDR3 is CASRDRGHNSDPRTEAFF. The CDR3 coding sequence is TGTGCCAGCCGGGACAGGGGGCATAATTCGGATCCTAGGACTGAAGCTTTCTTT.

Details on this clone: An end of the junction differs from the germline gene, which may be a read error. This sequence joins TRBV5-4 and TRBJ1-1; tentative D call: TRBD1 (5 bases). The CDR3 contains 16 residues. CDR1 and CDR2 from the germline V gene are SGHNT and YYREEE (reference sequence). The CDR3 sequence: CASSQVRAGMGTEAFF. CDR3 sequence (DNA): TGCGCCAGCAGCCAAGTGAGAGCAGGGATGGGCACTGAAGCTTTCTTT.

V is TRBV6-1 and J is TRBJ1-2; D remains ambiguous. The CDR3 covers 12 residues. The germline V and J ends were trimmed by 5 bases and 3 bases, with 7 bases remaining between them. The V gene's germline CDR1 is MNHNS and CDR2 SASEGT. The chain's CDR3 is CASSPGDYGYTF. The CDR3 DNA reads as TGTGCCAGCAGTCCGGGAGACTATGGCTACACCTTC.

This clone has just one count. This chain connects TRBV5-6 to TRBJ2-1; tentatively, D is TRBD2 (7 bases). Germline V gene data show CDR1 as SGHDT and CDR2 as YYEEEE. The CDR3 consists of 19 residues. Trimming took off 4 bases at V and 0 bases at J, with 23 bases between the two ends. The CDR3 DNA reads TGTGCCAGCAGCCCTAGGGGGGGTAGCGGACAAAGCTCCTACAATGAGCAGTTCTTC. Protein: CASSPRGGSGQSSYNEQFF. Together with reference TRBV5-6 and TRBJ2-1, the CDR3 gives the full variable domain: DAGVTQSPTHLIKTRGQQVTLRCSPKSGHDTVSWYQQALGQGPQFIFQYYEEEERQRGNFPDRFSGHQFPNYSSELNVNALLLGDSALYLCASSPRGGSGQSSYNEQFFGPGTRLTVL.

V and J are TRBV11-3 and TRBJ2-1, with TRBD1 matching 12 bases. The CDR3 loop spans 17 amino acids. CDR1 SGHNT and CDR2 YENEEA come from the germline V gene. V gave up 1 base and J gave up 8 bases; unmatched junction bases: 9. CDR3 protein: CASSLGRDRGQYDEQFF. In DNA form, the CDR3 reads TGTGCCAGCAGCTTAGGGCGGGACAGGGGGCAGTACGATGAGCAGTTCTTC. Using reference TRBV11-3 and TRBJ2-1 for the parts outside the CDR3, the full variable domain is EAGVVQSPRYKIIEKKQPVAFWCNPISGHNTLYWYLQNLGQGPELLIRYENEEAVDDSQLPKDRFSAERLKGVDSTLKIQPAELGDSAVYLCASSLGRDRGQYDEQFFGPGTRLTVL.

The rearrangement links TRBV28 to TRBJ2-7, with D possibly TRBD1 on 5 matching bases. The CDR3 is 14 amino acids. Germline V gene data show CDR1 as MDHEN and CDR2 as SYDVKM. Trimming cost V 3 bases and J 2 bases, with 11 bases left between them. CDR3 region: CASSLGTGTYEQYF. CDR3 nucleotides: TGTGCCAGCAGTTTGGGTACAGGAACCTACGAGCAGTACTTC.

The rearrangement links TRBV18 to TRBJ2-5; 10 bases line up with TRBD2. J was trimmed by 4 bases and V by 1 base; bases with no gene match: 6. The CDR3 consists of 16 residues. Germline lookup yields CDR1 KGHSH and CDR2 LQKENI. In nucleotides, the CDR3 is TGTGCCAGCTCACCACGGAGCGGGGGGGCCGGAGAGACCCAGTACTTC. Its translation: CASSPRSGGAGETQYF.